This entry describes one TCR beta chain. This sample was included in a study of T cells after yellow fever vaccination. The germline V gene encodes CDR1 MNHEY and CDR2 SVGAGI. The CDR3 spans 14 residues. Deletions cut 2 bases from V and 6 bases from J, with 12 bases between. MiXCR was run by TCRdb on the 5' RACE reads, yielding one entry per CDR3 protein. The table has 250,000 to 350,000 distinct CDR3 sequences, around 4.3% seen once; the top ten hold roughly a fifth. The rearrangement links TRBV6-5 to TRBJ2-3; possible D gene TRBD2, 6 bases. The origin of this receptor is a man aged 18 to 30 who received the YFV17D yellow fever vaccine. The material sequenced was PBMCs, taken 15 days after the yellow fever booster vaccination. CDR3 DNA sequence: TGTGCCAGCAGTTACACGGGACGGGGGGATACGCAGTATTTT. Translating gives CASSYTGRGDTQYF.